The next 15 T cell receptor beta chains were all read from a single sample in a study of blood T cell repertoires in COVID-19. Clones were read by immunoSEQ multiplex PCR, and TCRdb kept only the in-frame ones, dropping some. The table has over 300,000 clones, 85% seen once. Sequenced sample: peripheral blood. The source of these receptors is a human donor in a cohort sampled during active COVID-19.

The sample holds one count of this clone. The rearrangement joins TRBV9 to TRBJ1-1, with 7 bases identical to TRBD1. V shed 4 bases, J shed 1 base, and the junction held 4 bases outside the gene matches. The CDR3 spans 14 residues. Per the germline V gene, CDR1 is SGDLS and CDR2 is YYNGEE. CDR3: CASSTRTGNTEAFF. The CDR3 nucleotides read TGTGCCAGCAGCACCCGGACAGGGAACACTGAAGCTTTCTTT.

In its sample, this clone was seen once. This chain links TRBV6-2 or TRBV6-3 with TRBJ1-5; D perhaps matches TRBD1 (6 bases). Germline V gives CDR1 MNHEY, CDR2 SVGEGT. The CDR3 is 15 amino acids. The V end lost 10 bases, the J end lost 6 bases, and 22 bases lay between the germline ends. The CDR3 sequence is CATSPGAREGQPQHF. The CDR3 coding sequence is TGTGCCACGAGCCCGGGGGCGCGGGAGGGTCAGCCCCAGCATTTT.

The chain employs TRBV5-6 and TRBJ1-2; D may be TRBD1 (6 bases). CDR3 length equals 14 residues. V shed 5 bases and J shed 9 bases, with 20 bases lying between them. The germline CDR1 and CDR2 sequences are SGHDT and YYEEEE. Written as DNA, the CDR3 is TGTGCCAGCAGAGGGGGGGAGAGGGGTAATAGCTACACCTTC. Amino acids: CASRGGERGNSYTF.

The chain combines TRBV19 with TRBJ1-1, with TRBD1 identical over 7 bases. The CDR3 runs to 15 residues. Germline V lookup: CDR1 LNHDA, CDR2 SQIVND (reference sequence). V shed 8 bases and J 1 base; nucleotides not matched to a gene: 10. The CDR3 is CASLRRGQQNTEAFF. CDR3 bases: TGTGCCAGTCTACGCCGGGGACAGCAGAACACTGAAGCTTTCTTT.

The rearrangement joins TRBV30 to TRBJ1-4; D ambiguous. This CDR3 contains 12 residues. Germline assignment: CDR1 GTSNPN and CDR2 SVGIG (reference sequence). The germline V and J ends were trimmed by 2 bases and 6 bases, with 7 bases remaining between them. DNA for the CDR3: TGTGCCTGGAGTCTTGGAGATGAAAAACTGTTTTTT. Its protein is CAWSLGDEKLFF.

The CDR3 nucleotides read TGTGCCTGGAGTACAGGGGCCGGGGCCTACGAGCAGTACTTC. Translation gives CAWSTGAGAYEQYF. The chain uses TRBV30 and TRBJ2-7, with 7 positions matching TRBD1. Germline CDR1 GTSNPN, CDR2 SVGIG (reference sequence). With V trimmed by 2 bases and J by 2 bases, 6 bases remained unmatched. The CDR3 runs 14 residues.

The J gene is TRBJ1-2, the V gene TRBV7-2; 11 bases map to TRBD1. This CDR3 has 16 residues. The V segment lost 9 bases and the J segment 1 base; nucleotides outside the gene matches: 10. CDR1 and CDR2 (germline): SGHTA, FQGNSA. CDR3 DNA sequence: TGTGCCAGTACCCCGGGACAGGGGGGCCTTAACTATGGCTACACCTTC. Protein product: CASTPGQGGLNYGYTF.

The chain employs TRBV7-8 and TRBJ2-1; unclear D gene. Trimming pared 0 bases from V and 7 bases from J, leaving 10 bases between. This CDR3 is 14 amino acids long. CDR1 SGHVS and CDR2 FQNEAQ come from the germline V gene. DNA for the CDR3: TGTGCCAGCAGCTTAGCGGGCGATCTAAATGAGCAGTTCTTC. It is translated as CASSLAGDLNEQFF. The full variable domain, rest sourced from reference TRBV7-8 and TRBJ2-1, is GAGVSQSPRYKVAKRGQDVALRCDPISGHVSLFWYQQALGQGPEFLTYFQNEAQLDKSGLPSDRFFAERPEGSVSTLKIQRTQQEDSAVYLCASSLAGDLNEQFFGPGTRLTVL.

This CDR3 reads CASSSYLREGVNYGYTF. CDR3 sequence (DNA): TGCGCCAGCAGCTCCTATTTAAGAGAGGGGGTTAACTATGGCTACACCTTC. The chain couples TRBV5-1 to TRBJ1-2; D possibly corresponds to TRBD1 (6 bases). V was pared by 3 bases and J by 1 base, with 19 bases between. The CDR3 has 17 amino acids. The V gene's germline CDR1 is SGHRS and CDR2 YFSETQ.

This sequence joins TRBV11-1 and TRBJ2-5, with a tentative D call TRBD2 (5 bases). Trimming took off 2 bases at V and 5 bases at J, with 9 bases between the two ends. This CDR3 has 13 residues. CDR1 is SGHAT, CDR2 FQDESV, per germline (reference sequence). This chain's CDR3 is CASSLRGSETQYF. CDR3 DNA: TGTGCCAGCAGCTTACGGGGATCGGAGACCCAGTACTTC.

V is TRBV28 and J is TRBJ1-2; maybe TRBD1 (6 bases). V lost 8 bases, J lost 4 bases, and 14 bases lay in between. Germline CDR1 MDHEN, CDR2 SYDVKM. The CDR3 runs 13 residues. The CDR3 coding sequence is TGTGCCAGCCGAGTGGGGGCAGGCTATGGCTACACCTTC. This codes for CASRVGAGYGYTF.

Comment on this clone: An end of the junction differs from the germline gene, which may be a read error. The rearrangement joins TRBV3-1 (or the pseudogene TRBV3-2) to TRBJ2-7; a possible D gene is TRBD2 (6 bases). Germline values: CDR1 LGHDT, CDR2 YNNKEL (reference sequence). This CDR3 comprises 14 residues. CDR3 protein: CASRQEEGHYEQYF. In DNA form, the CDR3 reads TGTGCCAGCAGACAAGAGGAGGGCCACTACGAGCAGTACTTC.

The chain has TRBV19 and TRBJ2-7, with 8 bases fitting TRBD1. Germline assignment: CDR1 LNHDA and CDR2 SQIVND (reference sequence). The length of the CDR3 is 15 residues. J lost 0 bases, V lost 2 bases, and 3 bases had no gene match. The CDR3, as DNA: TGTGCCAGTAGTATACTACAGGGGGACTCCTACGAGCAGTACTTC. It encodes CASSILQGDSYEQYF. Full variable domain (rest looked up from reference TRBV19 and TRBJ2-7): DGGITQSPKYLFRKEGQNVTLSCEQNLNHDAMYWYRQDPGQGLRLIYYSQIVNDFQKGDIAEGYSVSREKKESFPLTVTSAQKNPTAFYLCASSILQGDSYEQYFGPGTRLTVT.

The rearrangement uses TRBV3-1 (or the pseudogene TRBV3-2) and TRBJ1-3; no clear D gene. CDR3 length equals 17 residues. Germline V gene data show CDR1 as LGHDT and CDR2 as YNNKEL (reference sequence). V lost 2 bases to trimming and J lost 2 bases, with 16 bases between them. The CDR3 spells CASSQNAAMATGNTIYF. The CDR3, as DNA: TGTGCCAGCAGCCAAAATGCGGCGATGGCCACTGGAAACACCATATATTTT.

This chain joins TRBV7-8 and TRBJ1-4; possible D gene TRBD1, 6 bases. The germline V gene encodes CDR1 SGHVS and CDR2 FQNEAQ. V was clipped by 2 bases and J by 0 bases, with 13 bases between them. The CDR3 spans 17 residues. The chain's CDR3 is CASSLWQGPTTNEKLFF. The CDR3 DNA is TGTGCCAGCAGCTTATGGCAGGGGCCAACAACTAATGAAAAACTGTTTTTT.